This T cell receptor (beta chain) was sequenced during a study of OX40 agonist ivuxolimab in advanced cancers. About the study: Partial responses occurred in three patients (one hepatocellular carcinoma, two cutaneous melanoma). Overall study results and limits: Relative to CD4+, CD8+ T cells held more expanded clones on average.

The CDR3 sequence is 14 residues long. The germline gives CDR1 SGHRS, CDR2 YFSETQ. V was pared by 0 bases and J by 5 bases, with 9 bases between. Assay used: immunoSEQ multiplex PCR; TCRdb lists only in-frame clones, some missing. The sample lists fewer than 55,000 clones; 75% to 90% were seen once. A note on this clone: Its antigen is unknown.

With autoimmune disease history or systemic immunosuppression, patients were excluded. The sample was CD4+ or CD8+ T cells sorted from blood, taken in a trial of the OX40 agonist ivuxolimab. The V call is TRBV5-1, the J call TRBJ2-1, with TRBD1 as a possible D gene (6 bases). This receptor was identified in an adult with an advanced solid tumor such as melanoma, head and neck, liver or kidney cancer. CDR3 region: CASSLGGQNNEQFF. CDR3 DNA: TGCGCCAGCAGCTTGGGCGGACAGAACAATGAGCAGTTCTTC.